In its sample, the clone carrying this T cell receptor (beta chain) was seen a few times. The antigen is unknown. The data derive from a study of response to subunit inactivated influenza vaccine. Notes on the study in general: T cells newly recruited by each seasonal influenza vaccination are few, the authors suggested.

From the RT-PCR reads, TCRdb called clonotypes with MiXCR, one entry per CDR3 protein. The sample includes around 190,000 distinct CDR3 sequences, around 14% of them seen just once. The J segment lost 0 bases and the V segment lost 2 bases, leaving 8 bases of the junction unmatched. In germline, CDR1 is MNHEY, CDR2 SVGEGT. The CDR3 runs to 19 residues. The sample here was CD8+ T cells sorted from PBMCs, taken roughly 5 days after vaccination. This receptor was identified in a man aged 50 or older who received an inactivated influenza vaccine. The chain links TRBV6-2 or TRBV6-3 to TRBJ2-1; 12 positions match TRBD1. This CDR3 is CASSYGTGGLLPSYNEQFF. CDR3 bases: TGTGCCAGCAGTTACGGGACAGGGGGCCTACTGCCCTCCTACAATGAGCAGTTCTTC.